What follows are 10 T cell receptor beta chains derived from one specimen sequenced in a study of long-term antiretroviral therapy in people with HIV. The immunoSEQ assay was v3.0, run at survey level. The repertoire was sequenced with immunoSEQ multiplex PCR; TCRdb's copy has only in-frame clones and lacks some. Among around 16,000 clones listed, just under 80% were seen once. Source: unsorted PBMCs, taken 3.2 years after starting antiretroviral therapy. These TCRs come from a middle-aged woman with HIV.

The V and J genes are TRBV6-1 and TRBJ1-3; D is undetermined. Germline V gene data show CDR1 as MNHNS and CDR2 as SASEGT. Trimming shortened V by 8 bases and J by 0 bases, and 11 bases separated the two germline ends. The CDR3 extends over 14 amino acids. CDR3 sequence reads: CASQLSGSGNTIYF. The CDR3 DNA reads TGTGCCAGCCAACTGTCAGGCTCTGGAAACACCATATATTTT.

This chain uses TRBV7-9 with TRBJ1-1, with D unclear. V lost 5 bases, J lost 6 bases, and 25 bases lay in between. The CDR3 extends over 17 amino acids. From germline, CDR1 is SEHNR and CDR2 FQNEAQ (reference sequence). CDR3 in amino acids: CASSTSNAYRGGAEAFF. CDR3 coding DNA: TGTGCCAGCAGCACCTCAAACGCATATCGAGGTGGGGCTGAAGCTTTCTTT.

This chain joins TRBV18 and TRBJ1-6, with a tentative D call TRBD1 (5 bases). With 4 bases removed from V and 3 bases from J, the gap between germline ends came to 13 bases. The germline V gene has CDR1 KGHSH and CDR2 LQKENI. The CDR3 contains 16 residues. The CDR3 DNA is TGTGCCAGCTCACTCTTGCCAGGGAGCTATAATTCACCCCTCCACTTT. This gives the protein CASSLLPGSYNSPLHF. Supplemented by reference TRBV18 and TRBJ1-6, the full variable domain reads NAGVMQNPRHLVRRRGQEARLRCSPMKGHSHVYWYRQLPEEGLKFMVYLQKENIIDESGMPKERFSAEFPKEGPSILRIQQVVRGDSAAYFCASSLLPGSYNSPLHFGNGTRLTVT.

The chain has TRBV29-1 and TRBJ1-1; D gene uncertain. Germline values: CDR1 SQVTM, CDR2 ANQGSEA. V was pared by 5 bases and J by 8 bases, with 3 bases between. The CDR3 contains 8 residues. As DNA, the CDR3 is TGCAGCGTTTCAGAAGCTTTCTTT. Amino acid sequence: CSVSEAFF.

The rearrangement links TRBV5-5 to TRBJ2-5; D is perhaps TRBD2 (6 bases). CDR3 length equals 13 residues. Germline V lookup: CDR1 SGHKS, CDR2 YYEKEE (reference sequence). Trimming stripped 4 bases from V and 5 bases from J, with 12 bases between. The CDR3 region is CASSMFGGETQYF. The CDR3 nucleotides are TGTGCCAGCAGCATGTTTGGGGGGGAGACCCAGTACTTC. The full variable domain, in which reference TRBV5-5 and TRBJ2-5 provide the parts outside the CDR3, is DAGVTQSPTHLIKTRGQQVTLRCSPISGHKSVSWYQQVLGQGPQFIFQYYEKEERGRGNFPDRFSARQFPNYSSELNVNALLLGDSALYLCASSMFGGETQYFGPGTRLLVL.

The V and J genes are TRBV10-3 and TRBJ2-1; TRBD1 matches at 7 bases. The CDR3 sequence is 17 residues long. Trimming removed 5 bases from V and 5 bases from J; junction bases left unmatched: 15. Germline V gene sequence: CDR1 ENHRY, CDR2 SYGVKD. CDR3 nucleotides: TGTGCCATCAGTCGAAGACCGGGACAGCAAGGAGACAATGAGCAGTTCTTC. Its protein product is CAISRRPGQQGDNEQFF.

This chain joins TRBV4-1 and TRBJ2-2, with D hard to call. V shed 4 bases and J shed 2 bases, with 2 bases lying between them. CDR3 size: 12 residues. Germline V gives CDR1 MGHRA, CDR2 YSYEKL. CDR3 residues: CASSLNTGELFF. CDR3 nucleotides: TGCGCCAGCAGCCTAAACACCGGGGAGCTGTTTTTT.

This clone came up a few times. The genes are TRBV27 and TRBJ2-7; weak D call: TRBD2 (6 bases). The CDR3 has 16 amino acids. V lost 5 bases and J 3 bases, leaving 20 bases between the germline ends. Germline CDR1 and CDR2: MNHEY and SMNVEV (reference sequence). This CDR3 reads CASSPSGLRSFYEQYF. CDR3 bases: TGTGCCAGCAGTCCATCGGGACTCCGGAGCTTCTACGAGCAGTACTTC.

The V and J genes are TRBV6-6 and TRBJ1-2; TRBD1 agrees at 10 bases. Unmatched junction bases numbered 4, after V lost 2 bases and J lost 7 bases. The CDR3 runs to 14 residues. Germline loops: CDR1 MNHNY, CDR2 SVGAGI (reference sequence). The CDR3 loop is CASSYLGTGAGYTF. CDR3 bases: TGTGCCAGCAGTTACCTAGGGACAGGGGCTGGCTACACCTTC.

The chain couples TRBV7-9 to TRBJ1-5; D remains unclear. The CDR3 contains 15 residues. Deletions cut 4 bases from V and 0 bases from J, with 10 bases between. CDR1 and CDR2 (germline): SEHNR, FQNEAQ (reference sequence). CDR3 sequence reads: CASSSGMDSNQPQHF. The CDR3 nucleotides are TGTGCCAGCAGCTCCGGCATGGATAGCAATCAGCCCCAGCATTTT.